The TCR beta chain under discussion was sequenced for a study of persistence of HIV-infected CD4 T cells. Study in general: Suppressive ART had lasted a median of around eight years. Findings and limits, study-wide: Within sorted populations, more oligoclonal TCRs accompanied more oligoclonal proviruses. The rare CMV-responding cells with HIV-1 proviruses were not separately TCR-sequenced.

The stimulus was an HIV-1 Gag 15-mer peptide pool, roughly 1 ug/peptide/mL. Sorting of responding CD4+ T cells relied on upregulated CD40 ligand together with CD69. Adults with HIV-1 started suppressive ART while chronically infected. Sequencing used immunoSEQ version 4 in survey mode. The assay was immunoSEQ multiplex PCR, and TCRdb's table has in-frame clones only and misses some. The sample includes some 23,000 clones, less than 85% of them seen just once. This clone showed up just once. The target antigen is unknown. The CDR3 extends over 17 amino acids. Germline-derived CDR1 and CDR2 are SGHTS and YDEGEE. V lost 0 bases, J lost 0 bases, and 14 bases lay in between.

The gene calls are TRBV5-8 and TRBJ2-3, with D possibly being TRBD2 (5 bases). The clonotype comes from an adult man with HIV who was CMV-seropositive. The sample in question was CD4+ T cells sorted from PBMCs after roughly 20-hour stimulation, obtained from a patient who received antiretroviral therapy. CDR3 amino acids: CASSLVLRVTSTDTQYF. The CDR3 DNA sequence: TGTGCCAGCAGCTTGGTCTTGCGGGTTACTAGCACAGATACGCAGTATTTT.